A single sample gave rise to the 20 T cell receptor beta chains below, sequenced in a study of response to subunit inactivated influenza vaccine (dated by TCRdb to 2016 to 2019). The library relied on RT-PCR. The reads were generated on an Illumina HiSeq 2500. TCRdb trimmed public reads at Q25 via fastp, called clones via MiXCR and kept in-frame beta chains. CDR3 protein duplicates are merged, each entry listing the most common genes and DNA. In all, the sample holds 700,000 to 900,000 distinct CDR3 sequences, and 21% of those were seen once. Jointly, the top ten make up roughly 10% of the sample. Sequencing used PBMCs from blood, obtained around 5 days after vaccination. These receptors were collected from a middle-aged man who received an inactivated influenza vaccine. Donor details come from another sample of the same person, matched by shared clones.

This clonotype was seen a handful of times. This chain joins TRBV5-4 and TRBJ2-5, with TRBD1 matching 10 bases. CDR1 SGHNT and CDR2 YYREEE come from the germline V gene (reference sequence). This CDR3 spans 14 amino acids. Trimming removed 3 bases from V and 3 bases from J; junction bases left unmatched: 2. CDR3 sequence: CASSWTGGKETQYF. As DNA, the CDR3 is TGTGCCAGCAGCTGGACAGGGGGGAAAGAGACCCAGTACTTC.

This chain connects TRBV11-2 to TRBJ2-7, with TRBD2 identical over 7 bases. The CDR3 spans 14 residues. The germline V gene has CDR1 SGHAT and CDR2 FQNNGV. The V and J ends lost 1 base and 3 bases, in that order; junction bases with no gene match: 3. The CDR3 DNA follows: TGTGCCAGCAGCTTAGCCAGGGAGGGCTACGAGCAGTACTTC. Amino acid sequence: CASSLAREGYEQYF.

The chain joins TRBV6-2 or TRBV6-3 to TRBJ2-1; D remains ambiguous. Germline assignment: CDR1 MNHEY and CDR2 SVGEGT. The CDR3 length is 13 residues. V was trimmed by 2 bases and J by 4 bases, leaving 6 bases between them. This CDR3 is CASSYGDYNEQFF. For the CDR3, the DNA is TGTGCCAGCAGTTACGGGGATTACAATGAGCAGTTCTTC.

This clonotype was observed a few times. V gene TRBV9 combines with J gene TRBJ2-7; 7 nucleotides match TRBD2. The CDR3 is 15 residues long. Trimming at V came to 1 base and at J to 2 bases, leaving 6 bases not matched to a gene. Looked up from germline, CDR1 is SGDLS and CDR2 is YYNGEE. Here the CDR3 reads CASSVSGGSTYEQYF. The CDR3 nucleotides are TGTGCCAGCAGCGTATCGGGAGGCTCCACCTACGAGCAGTACTTC.

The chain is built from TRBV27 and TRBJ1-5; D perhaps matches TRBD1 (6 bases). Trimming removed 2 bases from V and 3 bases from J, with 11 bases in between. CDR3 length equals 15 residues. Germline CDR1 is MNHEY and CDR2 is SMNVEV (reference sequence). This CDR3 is CASSLIGGNNQPQHF. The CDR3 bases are TGTGCCAGCAGTTTAATAGGGGGTAACAATCAGCCCCAGCATTTT.

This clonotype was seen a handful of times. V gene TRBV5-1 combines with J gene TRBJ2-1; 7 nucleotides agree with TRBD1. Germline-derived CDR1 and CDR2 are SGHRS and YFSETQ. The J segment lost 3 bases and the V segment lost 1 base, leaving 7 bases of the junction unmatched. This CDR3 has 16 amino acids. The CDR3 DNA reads TGCGCCAGCAGCTTGACCAAGGACAGGTACTACAATGAGCAGTTCTTC. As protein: CASSLTKDRYYNEQFF. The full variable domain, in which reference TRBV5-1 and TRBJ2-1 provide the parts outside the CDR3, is KAGVTQTPRYLIKTRGQQVTLSCSPISGHRSVSWYQQTPGQGLQFLFEYFSETQRNKGNFPGRFSGRQFSNSRSEMNVSTLELGDSALYLCASSLTKDRYYNEQFFGPGTRLTVL.

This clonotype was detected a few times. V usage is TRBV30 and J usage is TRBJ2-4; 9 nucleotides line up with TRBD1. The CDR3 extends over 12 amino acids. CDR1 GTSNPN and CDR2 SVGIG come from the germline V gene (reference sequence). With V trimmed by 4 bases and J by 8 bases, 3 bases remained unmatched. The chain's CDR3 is CAWTTGGDIQYF. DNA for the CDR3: TGTGCCTGGACGACAGGGGGGGACATTCAGTACTTC.

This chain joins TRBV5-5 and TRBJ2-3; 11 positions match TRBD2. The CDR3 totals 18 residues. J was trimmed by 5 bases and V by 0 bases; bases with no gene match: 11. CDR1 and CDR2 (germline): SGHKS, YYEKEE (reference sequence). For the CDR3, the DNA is TGTGCCAGCAGCTTGGCGGTAGCGGGAGGGCCGGGTGAAGATACGCAGTATTTT. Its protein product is CASSLAVAGGPGEDTQYF.

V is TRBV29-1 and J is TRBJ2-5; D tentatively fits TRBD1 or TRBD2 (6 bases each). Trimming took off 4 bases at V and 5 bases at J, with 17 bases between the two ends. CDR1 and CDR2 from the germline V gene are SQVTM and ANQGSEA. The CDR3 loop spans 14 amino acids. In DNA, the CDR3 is TGCAGCGTTGGGTGGGGGGCGATGAATGAGACCCAGTACTTC. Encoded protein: CSVGWGAMNETQYF. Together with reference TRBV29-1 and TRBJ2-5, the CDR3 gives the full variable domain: SAVISQKPSRDICQRGTSLTIQCQVDSQVTMMFWYRQQPGQSLTLIATANQGSEATYESGFVIDKFPISRPNLTFSTLTVSNMSPEDSSIYLCSVGWGAMNETQYFGPGTRLLVL.

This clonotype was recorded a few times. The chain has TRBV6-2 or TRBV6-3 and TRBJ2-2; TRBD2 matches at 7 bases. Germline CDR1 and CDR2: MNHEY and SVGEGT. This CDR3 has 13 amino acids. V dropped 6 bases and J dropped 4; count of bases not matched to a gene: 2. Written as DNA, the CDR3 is TGTGCCAGCAGGGCTAGCGGCACCGGGGAGCTGTTTTTT. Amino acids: CASRASGTGELFF.

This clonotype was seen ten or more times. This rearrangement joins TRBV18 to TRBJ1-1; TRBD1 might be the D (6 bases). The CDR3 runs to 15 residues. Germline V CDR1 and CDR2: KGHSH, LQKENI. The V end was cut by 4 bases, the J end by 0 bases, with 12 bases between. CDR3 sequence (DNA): TGTGCCAGCTCACTCGAGGGGGTACTGAACACTGAAGCTTTCTTT. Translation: CASSLEGVLNTEAFF.

CDR3 amino acids: CASSPGHSYNEQFF. The CDR3, as DNA: TGTGCCAGCAGCCCCGGACACTCCTACAATGAGCAGTTCTTC. The genes are TRBV7-2 and TRBJ2-1, with D maybe TRBD1 (5 bases). The V and J ends lost 5 bases and 0 bases respectively, with 8 bases between them. Germline CDR1 and CDR2: SGHTA and FQGNSA. This CDR3 spans 14 amino acids.

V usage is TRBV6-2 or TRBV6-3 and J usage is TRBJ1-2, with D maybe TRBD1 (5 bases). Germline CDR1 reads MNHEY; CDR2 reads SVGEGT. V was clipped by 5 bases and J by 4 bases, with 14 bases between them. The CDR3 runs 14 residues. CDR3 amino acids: CASSPRGYGYGYTF. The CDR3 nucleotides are TGTGCCAGCAGTCCCCGGGGGTATGGCTATGGCTACACCTTC.

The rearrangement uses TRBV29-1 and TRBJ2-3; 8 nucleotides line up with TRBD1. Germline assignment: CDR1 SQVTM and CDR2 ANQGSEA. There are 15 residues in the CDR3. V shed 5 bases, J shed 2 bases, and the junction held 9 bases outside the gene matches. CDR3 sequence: CSVSPGTGATDTQYF. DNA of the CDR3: TGCAGCGTTTCTCCCGGGACAGGAGCCACAGATACGCAGTATTTT.

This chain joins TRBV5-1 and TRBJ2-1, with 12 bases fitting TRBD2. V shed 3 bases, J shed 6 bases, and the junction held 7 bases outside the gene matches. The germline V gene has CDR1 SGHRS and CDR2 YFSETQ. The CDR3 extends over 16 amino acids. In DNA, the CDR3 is TGCGCCAGCAGCTCGGCTAGCGGGGGGGCGATCAATGAGCAGTTCTTC. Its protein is CASSSASGGAINEQFF.

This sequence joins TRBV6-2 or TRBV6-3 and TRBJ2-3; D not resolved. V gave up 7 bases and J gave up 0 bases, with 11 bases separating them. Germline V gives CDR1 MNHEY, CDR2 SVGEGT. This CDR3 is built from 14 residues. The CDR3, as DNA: TGTGCCAGCACCAACACGCTTAGCACAGATACGCAGTATTTT. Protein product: CASTNTLSTDTQYF.

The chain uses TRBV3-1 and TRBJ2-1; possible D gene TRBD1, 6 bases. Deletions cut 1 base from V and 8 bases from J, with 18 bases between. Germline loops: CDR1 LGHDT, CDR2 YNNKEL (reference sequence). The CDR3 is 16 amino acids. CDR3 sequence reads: CASSQVEGGLSDEQFF. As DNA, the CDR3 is TGTGCCAGCAGCCAAGTGGAAGGGGGTCTATCCGATGAGCAGTTCTTC.

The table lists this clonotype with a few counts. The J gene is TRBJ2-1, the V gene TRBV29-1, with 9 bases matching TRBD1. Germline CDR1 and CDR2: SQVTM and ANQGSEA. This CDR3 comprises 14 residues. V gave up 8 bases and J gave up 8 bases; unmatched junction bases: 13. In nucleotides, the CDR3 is TGCAGCATAATAGACAGGGGGTCGAGCTATGAGCAGTTCTTC. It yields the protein CSIIDRGSSYEQFF.

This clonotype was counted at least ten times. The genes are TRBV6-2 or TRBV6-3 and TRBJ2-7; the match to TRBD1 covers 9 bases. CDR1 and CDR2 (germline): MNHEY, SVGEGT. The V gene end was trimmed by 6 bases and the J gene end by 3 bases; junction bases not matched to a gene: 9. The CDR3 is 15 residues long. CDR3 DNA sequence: TGTGCCAGCAGCCCGCCGGGACAGGGCGGCTACGAGCAGTACTTC. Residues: CASSPPGQGGYEQYF.

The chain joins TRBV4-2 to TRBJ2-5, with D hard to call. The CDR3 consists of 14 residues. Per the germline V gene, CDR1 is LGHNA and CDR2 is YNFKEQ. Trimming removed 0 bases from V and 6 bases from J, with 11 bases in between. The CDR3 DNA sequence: TGTGCCAGCAGCCAAGATGGGGTAGGGAAGACCCAGTACTTC. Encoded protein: CASSQDGVGKTQYF.